These 30 T cell receptor beta chains share one sample of origin, sequenced in a study of tumor-infiltrating lymphocytes in primary liver carcinoma. Reverse transcription of about 0.5 ug total RNA with a constant-region primer produced TCR beta cDNA. Nested multiplex PCR, run for three rounds with slightly modified ARM-PCR, yielded TCR beta libraries. Use of TRBV1-TRBV30 forward primers with a C-beta reverse primer characterized the first two PCR rounds, which lasted approximately 11 cycles each. One entry per CDR3 protein, called by TCRdb with MiXCR from the multiplex PCR reads. The sample lists 300,000 to 350,000 distinct CDR3 sequences; less than 65% were seen once. Germline DNA was extracted alongside blood RNA, which was obtained from unsorted whole blood. Sequencing was carried out using peripheral blood. Every receptor here comes from a middle-aged man with primary liver carcinoma and hepatitis B virus infection.

As for this clonotype: Possible read error: a much larger clone is one base away. This sequence joins TRBV6-5 and TRBJ2-2, with D possibly matching TRBD1 (6 bases). Trimming left V 5 bases short and J 4 bases short, with 14 bases between. Germline V CDR1 and CDR2: MNHEY, SVGAGI. The CDR3 runs 15 residues. The CDR3 loop is CASSQGQGPTGELFF. The DNA for the CDR3 is TGTGCCAGCAGTCAGGGCCAGGGGCCCACCGGGGAGCTGTTTTTT.

Regarding this clonotype: The junction and the germline gene differ at one end; a read error may be behind it. J is TRBJ2-7 and V is TRBV10-3; D remains unclear. CDR3 length equals 14 residues. Germline loops: CDR1 ENHRY, CDR2 SYGVKD. This chain's CDR3 is CAISDNLAQYEHYF. For the CDR3, the DNA is TGTGCCATCAGTGACAATCTTGCCCAATACGAGCATTACTTC.

Concerning this clonotype itself: A much larger clone lies one base from this, so it may be a read error. V and J are TRBV4-3 and TRBJ1-4; the D gene is possibly TRBD1 (6 bases). This CDR3 is 18 amino acids long. CDR1 is LGHNA and CDR2 is YSLEER in the germline V gene. The CDR3: CASSQDGGGQGTNEKMFF. In DNA, the CDR3 is TGCGCCAGCAGCCAAGATGGTGGGGGGCAGGGGACTAATGAAAAAATGTTTTTT.

This clonotype was seen ten or more times. The chain links TRBV4-3 to TRBJ1-6, with D hard to call. Trimming pared 1 base from V and 8 bases from J, leaving 9 bases between. CDR1 is LGHNA, CDR2 YSLEER, per germline. The CDR3 loop spans 14 amino acids. CDR3 DNA sequence: TGCGCCAGCAGCCAAGTTTTGTGGGATTCACCCCTCCACTTT. It specifies CASSQVLWDSPLHF.

Notes on this clonotype: This may stem from a read error, because a much larger clone lies one nucleotide away. The V and J genes are TRBV10-3 and TRBJ2-5; D call uncertain. CDR1 is ENHRY and CDR2 is SYGVKD in the germline V gene. The V gene lost 6 bases and the J gene lost 4 bases, with 6 bases spanning the gap. This CDR3 contains 11 residues. The CDR3 protein is CAIRLGETQYF. The CDR3 nucleotides are TGTGCCATCAGACTGGGAGAGACCCAGTACTTC.

With respect to this clonotype: A clone one base away is much larger, so this may be a read error. The V call is TRBV12-3 or TRBV12-4, the J call TRBJ1-5; D is ambiguous. V gave up 3 bases and J gave up 3 bases, with 12 bases separating them. The CDR3 is made up of 15 amino acids. The CDR3 coding sequence is TGTGCCAGCAGTTTTGATCCCGGGTTCAATCAGCCCCAGCATTTT. Translation: CASSFDPGFNQPQHF.

CDR3 DNA sequence: TGTGCCAGCAGCTTAGATATCGCTAGCAGAAACCTCGAGCAGTACTTC. Its protein is CASSLDIASRNLEQYF. The rearrangement joins TRBV11-2 to TRBJ2-7, with D possibly being TRBD2 (5 bases). V lost 0 bases and J lost 6, with 18 bases in between. This CDR3 region has 16 residues. From germline, CDR1 is SGHAT and CDR2 FQNNGV.

This clonotype was seen a handful of times. This chain uses TRBV12-3 or TRBV12-4 with TRBJ1-6; D not certain. CDR3 size: 12 residues. V lost 6 bases to trimming and J lost 9 bases, with 9 bases between them. CDR3 nucleotide sequence: TGTGCCAGCAGACGAGGAGGTTCACCCCTCCACTTT. This translates into CASRRGGSPLHF.

Comment on this clonotype: One base away lies a much larger clone, so this may be a sequencing read error. This chain uses TRBV4-2 with TRBJ1-5; no definite D call. This CDR3 is built from 15 residues. Looked up from germline, CDR1 is LGHNA and CDR2 is YNFKEQ. CDR3 amino acids: CASSQEGYSNQAQHF. The CDR3 bases are TGTGCCAGCAGCCAAGAGGGGTATAGCAATCAGGCCCAGCATTTT.

Note on this clonotype: The junction does not match germline at one end; this may be a read error. This chain uses TRBV12-3 or TRBV12-4 with TRBJ1-1; weak D call: TRBD1 (6 bases). This CDR3 region has 14 residues. CDR3 coding DNA: TGTGACAGCAGAAAGGGACATGGGTTGTCTGAAGCTTTCTTT. Protein sequence: CDSRKGHGLSEAFF.

Worth noting for this clonotype: A much larger clone differs by one base, so this may be a read error. The chain carries TRBV29-1 and TRBJ2-5, with a tentative D call TRBD2 (6 bases). Germline V gives CDR1 SQVTM, CDR2 ANQGSEA. The CDR3 runs 12 residues. The chain's CDR3 is CSIHSGEETQHF. As DNA, the CDR3 is TGCAGCATTCACAGTGGGGAGGAGACCCAGCACTTC.

To note about this clonotype: Sequence at one end of the junction differs from germline and may be a read error. This chain links TRBV29-1 with TRBJ2-7; possibly TRBD1 or TRBD2 for D (5 bases each). This CDR3 contains 14 residues. Germline assignment: CDR1 SQVTM and CDR2 ANQGSEA. The CDR3 coding sequence is TGCAGTGTTCAACCGGGGCAGGGAGCCTACGAGCAGTGCTTC. Translated: CSVQPGQGAYEQCF.

A few counts support this clonotype. The V call is TRBV7-3, the J call TRBJ1-4; possibly TRBD1 for D (6 bases). The germline V gene has CDR1 SGHTA and CDR2 FQGTGA. The ends were cut back, 8 bases at V and 3 bases at J, with 13 bases in the middle. CDR3 size: 14 residues. The CDR3 loop is CASLGPGANEKLFF. As DNA, the CDR3 is TGTGCCAGCTTGGGGCCAGGGGCTAATGAAAAACTGTTTTTT.

Remarks on this clonotype: Mismatch with germline at one junction end may stem from a read error. The rearrangement joins TRBV11-1 to TRBJ2-7; D remains unclear. Germline V gene lookup returns CDR1 SGHAT and CDR2 FQDESV (reference sequence). The CDR3 has 12 residues. The CDR3 here is CVSNSKVYEQYF. The CDR3 DNA follows: TGTGTCAGCAACTCGAAAGTTTACGAGCAGTACTTT.

This clonotype was seen a few times. The CDR3 sequence is CATMTANTGELFF. CDR3 in DNA: TGTGCCACCATGACCGCGAACACCGGGGAGCTGTTTTTT. This sequence joins TRBV6-5 and TRBJ2-2; no reliable D call. CDR3 length: 13 residues. Between the trimmed V and J ends, which lost 10 bases and 0 bases, there was a span of 9 bases. Germline V lookup: CDR1 MNHEY, CDR2 SVGAGI.

This clonotype showed up just a few times. Sequence at one end of the junction differs from germline and may be a read error. V and J are TRBV7-9 and TRBJ1-1; 10 bases are a match to TRBD1. CDR1 is SEHNR and CDR2 is FQNEAQ in the germline V gene (reference sequence). This CDR3 has 14 residues. The CDR3 DNA sequence: TGTGCCAGCAATCCCTGGGACAGGGGCACTGAAGTTTTCTTT. Its protein is CASNPWDRGTEVFF.

This clonotype was seen ten or more times. The chain links TRBV6-2 or TRBV6-3 to TRBJ1-2; D uncertain. The CDR3 totals 10 residues. Trimming removed 11 bases from V and 8 bases from J, with 12 bases in between. Germline V CDR1 and CDR2: MNHEY, SVGEGT. CDR3 in amino acids: CAARDVGYTF. In DNA, the CDR3 is TGTGCCGCCCGGGATGTCGGCTACACCTTC.

The V and J genes are TRBV10-1 and TRBJ2-4; D uncertain. The length of the CDR3 is 13 residues. Per germline, CDR1 WNHNN and CDR2 SYGVQD (reference sequence). Trimming took off 3 bases at V and 8 bases at J, with 11 bases between the two ends. In DNA form, the CDR3 reads TGCGCCAGCAGTGAACGACATGGGGACATTCAGTACTTC. This sequence encodes CASSERHGDIQYF.

Remarks on this clonotype: Compared with germline, one end of the junction differs, possibly owing to a read error. The CDR3 reads CANSQDVWNIGELFF. CDR3 coding DNA: TGTGCCAACAGCCAAGATGTATGGAACATCGGGGAGCTGTTTTTT. V is TRBV4-2 and J is TRBJ2-2, with D unclear. This CDR3 has 15 amino acids. Germline V gene lookup returns CDR1 LGHNA and CDR2 YNFKEQ.

As for this clonotype: The junction shows a germline mismatch at one end, possibly a read error. CDR3 nucleotides: TGTGCCAGCAGCTTTTTTGGGATGGTGAGCTCCTACAAGCAGTACTTC. Its translation: CASSFFGMVSSYKQYF. This sequence joins TRBV5-5 and TRBJ2-7; no reliable D call. This CDR3 contains 16 residues. From germline, CDR1 is SGHKS and CDR2 YYEKEE (reference sequence).

This clonotype was detected only once. A much larger clone lies a single base off, so this may be a read error. The chain recombines TRBV6-5 with TRBJ2-1; TRBD2 aligns across 7 bases. V lost 6 bases, J lost 8 bases, and 16 bases stayed unmatched. Germline CDR1 MNHEY, CDR2 SVGAGI. The CDR3 consists of 16 residues. The CDR3 bases are TGTGCCAGCAGGAGTCAGCGGGACCACCGGGTCTATGAGCAGTTCTTC. This sequence encodes CASRSQRDHRVYEQFF.

A word on this clonotype: A much larger clone sits a single nucleotide away, making a read error possible. The chain recombines TRBV4-3 with TRBJ2-2; 7 bases fit TRBD2. The germline gives CDR1 LGHNA, CDR2 YSLEER. The CDR3 runs 15 residues. For the CDR3, the DNA is TGCGCCAGCAGCCAAGATTTCGGCCGGAGCGGGGAGCTGCTTTTT. It yields the protein CASSQDFGRSGELLF.

This clonotype was seen a single time. One junction end does not reproduce the germline sequence, and a read error may be involved. The chain carries TRBV6-5 and TRBJ1-5; TRBD1 is a possible D gene (5 bases). The CDR3 length is 15 residues. The germline V gene has CDR1 MNHEY and CDR2 SVGAGI. The CDR3 sequence is CASSPLLGGNQLQHF. CDR3 sequence (DNA): TGTGCCAGCAGCCCCTTGCTTGGGGGAAATCAGCTCCAGCATTTT.

As to this clonotype: Being one base from a much bigger clone, this may be a read error. The rearrangement links TRBV12-3 or TRBV12-4 to TRBJ1-1; 7 positions agree with TRBD1. Germline trimming cut 8 bases from V and 5 bases from J; bases unmatched to any gene: 8. This CDR3 is 13 amino acids long. The CDR3 coding sequence is TGTGCCAGCGCCCCGACAGGGATGACTGAAGCTTTCTTT. Amino acids: CASAPTGMTEAFF.

The rearrangement links TRBV28 to TRBJ1-5; a weak D match, TRBD1 (6 bases). CDR3 length: 14 residues. Germline-derived CDR1 and CDR2 are MDHEN and SYDVKM. Trimming took 7 bases from V and 7 from J, leaving 17 bases between them. The CDR3 DNA is TGTGCCAGCATCGAGGGGGTGTCTACCCAGCCCCAGCATTTT. Translating it yields CASIEGVSTQPQHF.

This clonotype was seen repeatedly, ten times or more. This chain connects TRBV6-2 or TRBV6-3 to TRBJ1-2; D unclear. The V gene's germline CDR1 is MNHEY and CDR2 SVGEGT. V lost 8 bases, J lost 7 bases, and 11 bases lay in between. This CDR3 has 11 residues. The DNA of the CDR3 is TGTGCCAGCTTTCATATCGGTGGCTACACCTTC. Its protein product is CASFHIGGYTF.

Many counts were recorded for this clonotype. Here the CDR3 DNA reads TGTGCCATCAGTGTAGCGGGAGGGACCTACGAGCAGTACTTC. Amino acid sequence: CAISVAGGTYEQYF. V usage is TRBV10-3 and J usage is TRBJ2-7, with TRBD2 identical over 11 bases. Germline loops: CDR1 ENHRY, CDR2 SYGVKD. The CDR3 runs 14 residues. The V and J ends lost 4 bases and 2 bases, in that order; junction bases with no gene match: 1.

In the case of this clonotype: A read error may explain this, as a much larger clone is one base away. The chain combines TRBV12-3 or TRBV12-4 with TRBJ2-7; D is ambiguous. The CDR3 consists of 13 residues. V lost 2 bases and J 3 bases, leaving 8 bases between the germline ends. The chain's CDR3 is CASSLTTGYEQYF. The CDR3 DNA reads as TGTGCCAGCAGTTTAACGACTGGCTACGAGCAGTACTTC.

Notes on this clonotype: One end of the junction varies from germline; a read error may be responsible. The rearrangement uses TRBV4-2 and TRBJ1-4; weak D call: TRBD1 (5 bases). The CDR3 contains 15 residues. The germline V gene has CDR1 LGHNA and CDR2 YNFKEQ. CDR3 in amino acids: CVSSQDQGDNDKLFF. The CDR3, as DNA: TGTGTTAGCAGCCAAGACCAGGGAGATAATGATAAACTGTTTTTT.

This chain joins TRBV12-3 or TRBV12-4 and TRBJ2-7, with a possible D match to TRBD2 (5 bases). CDR3 length: 14 amino acids. V lost 6 bases and J lost 2, with 14 bases in between. The CDR3 region is CASRAGGEPYEQYF. CDR3 nucleotides: TGTGCCAGCAGGGCGGGTGGGGAACCCTACGAGCAGTACTTC.